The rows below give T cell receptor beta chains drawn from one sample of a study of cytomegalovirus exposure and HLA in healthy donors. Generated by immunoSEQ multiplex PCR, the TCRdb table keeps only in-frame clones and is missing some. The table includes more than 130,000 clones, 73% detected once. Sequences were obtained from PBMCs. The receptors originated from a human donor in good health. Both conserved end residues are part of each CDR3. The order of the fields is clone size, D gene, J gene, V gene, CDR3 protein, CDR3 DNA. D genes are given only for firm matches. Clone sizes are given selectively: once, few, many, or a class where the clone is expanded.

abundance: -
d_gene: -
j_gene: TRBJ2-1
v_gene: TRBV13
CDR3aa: CASSPGGLSYNEQFF
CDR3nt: TGTGCCAGCAGCCCCGGGGGACTCTCCTACAATGAGCAGTTCTTC

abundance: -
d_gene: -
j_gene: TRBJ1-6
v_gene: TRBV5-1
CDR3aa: CASSLGRGSNSPLHF
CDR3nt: TGCGCCAGCAGCTTGGGGAGGGGCAGCAATTCACCCCTCCACTTT

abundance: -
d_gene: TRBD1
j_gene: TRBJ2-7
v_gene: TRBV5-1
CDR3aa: CASSLGAGGYEQYF
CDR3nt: TGCGCCAGCAGCTTGGGCGCAGGGGGCTACGAGCAGTACTTC

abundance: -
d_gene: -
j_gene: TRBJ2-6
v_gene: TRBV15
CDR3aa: CATLSSGANVLTF
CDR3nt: TGTGCCACGTTGAGCTCTGGGGCCAACGTCCTGACTTTC

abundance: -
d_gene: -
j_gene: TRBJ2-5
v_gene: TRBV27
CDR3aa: CASSRGETQYF
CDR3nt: TGTGCCAGCTCCAGAGGGGAGACCCAGTACTTC

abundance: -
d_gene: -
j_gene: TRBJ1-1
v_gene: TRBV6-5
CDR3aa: CASSRVGEAFF
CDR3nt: TGTGCCAGCAGTCGGGTGGGTGAAGCTTTCTTT

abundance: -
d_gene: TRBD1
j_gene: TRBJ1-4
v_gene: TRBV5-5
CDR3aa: CASSFDRGREKLFF
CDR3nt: TGTGCCAGCAGCTTCGACAGGGGGCGAGAAAAACTGTTTTTT

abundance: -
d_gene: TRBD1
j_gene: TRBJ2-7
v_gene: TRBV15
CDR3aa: CATSRGPGQGRGEQYF
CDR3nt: TGTGCCACCAGCAGAGGGCCCGGACAGGGGCGAGGCGAGCAGTACTTC

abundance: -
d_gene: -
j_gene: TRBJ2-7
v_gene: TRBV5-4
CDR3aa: CASSSVGAGSSEQYF
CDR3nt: TGTGCCAGCAGCTCCGTTGGGGCAGGGTCCAGCGAGCAGTACTTC

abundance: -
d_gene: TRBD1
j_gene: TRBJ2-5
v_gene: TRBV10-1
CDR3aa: CASSGQGQETQYF
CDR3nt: TGCGCCAGCAGTGGACAGGGGCAAGAGACCCAGTACTTC

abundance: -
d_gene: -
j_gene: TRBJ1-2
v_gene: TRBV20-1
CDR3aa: CSARDPYGYTF
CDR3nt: TGCAGTGCTAGAGATCCTTATGGCTACACCTTC

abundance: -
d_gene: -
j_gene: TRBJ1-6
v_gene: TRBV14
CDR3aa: CASSQDRVGSPLHF
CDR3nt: TGTGCCAGCAGCCAAGATCGGGTTGGCTCACCCCTCCACTTT

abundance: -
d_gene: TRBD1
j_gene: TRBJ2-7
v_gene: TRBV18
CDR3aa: CASSPPGTGNREQYF
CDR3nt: TGTGCCAGCTCACCACCCGGGACAGGGAATCGCGAGCAGTACTTC

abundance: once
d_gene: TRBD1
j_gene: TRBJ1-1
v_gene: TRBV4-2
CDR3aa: CASSLGTGYTEAFF
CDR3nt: TGTGCCAGCAGCCTAGGGACAGGGTACACTGAAGCTTTCTTT

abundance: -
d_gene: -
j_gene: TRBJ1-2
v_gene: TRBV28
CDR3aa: CASSLTGTPKDYTF
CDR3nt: TGTGCCAGCAGTTTAACAGGAACCCCTAAGGACTACACCTTC

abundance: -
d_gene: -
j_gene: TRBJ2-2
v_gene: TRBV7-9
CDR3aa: CASSLGAGGELFF
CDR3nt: TGTGCCAGCAGCTTAGGGGCTGGCGGGGAGCTGTTTTTT

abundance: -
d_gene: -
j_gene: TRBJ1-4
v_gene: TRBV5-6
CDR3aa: CASSLFYGGSGEKLFF
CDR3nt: TGTGCCAGCAGCTTGTTTTATGGGGGGTCGGGTGAAAAACTGTTTTTT

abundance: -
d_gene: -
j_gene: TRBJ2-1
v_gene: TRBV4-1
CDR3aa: CASSQVGGYNEQFF
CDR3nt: TGCGCCAGCAGCCAGGTTGGAGGGTACAATGAGCAGTTCTTC

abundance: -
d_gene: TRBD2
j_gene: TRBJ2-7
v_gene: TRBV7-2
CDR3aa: CASSLAASGAGEQYF
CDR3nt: TGTGCCAGCAGCTTAGCGGCTAGCGGGGCAGGGGAGCAGTACTTC

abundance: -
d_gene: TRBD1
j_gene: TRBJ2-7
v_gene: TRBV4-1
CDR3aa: CASSQTDSTGTGAYEQYF
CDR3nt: TGCGCCAGCAGCCAGACTGATTCTACCGGGACAGGGGCCTACGAGCAGTACTTC

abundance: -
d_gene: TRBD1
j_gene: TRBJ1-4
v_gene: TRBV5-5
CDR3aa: CASSLSLGQTNEKLFF
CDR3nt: TGTGCCAGCAGCTTGTCTCTGGGACAGACTAATGAAAAACTGTTTTTT

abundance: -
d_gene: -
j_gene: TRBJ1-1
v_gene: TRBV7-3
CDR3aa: CASSLRGDTEAFF
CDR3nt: TGTGCCAGCAGCTTGCGGGGTGACACTGAAGCTTTCTTT

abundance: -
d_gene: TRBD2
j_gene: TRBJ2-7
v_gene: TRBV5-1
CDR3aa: CASSPLSGRDEQYF
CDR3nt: TGCGCCAGCAGCCCACTCAGCGGGAGGGACGAGCAGTACTTC

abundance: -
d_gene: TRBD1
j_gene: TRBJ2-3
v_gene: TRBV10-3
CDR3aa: CAMMDRGTDTQYF
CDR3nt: TGTGCCATGATGGACAGGGGCACAGATACGCAGTATTTT

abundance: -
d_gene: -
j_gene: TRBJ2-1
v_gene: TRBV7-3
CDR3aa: CASSPQAASYNEQFF
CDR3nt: TGTGCCAGCAGCCCCCAAGCGGCTTCTTACAATGAGCAGTTCTTC

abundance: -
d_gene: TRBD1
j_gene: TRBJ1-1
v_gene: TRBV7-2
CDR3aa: CASSSRGQGRSEAFF
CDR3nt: TGTGCCAGCAGCTCCAGAGGACAGGGTCGATCCGAAGCTTTCTTT

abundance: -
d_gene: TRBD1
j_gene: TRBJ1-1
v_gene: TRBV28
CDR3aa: CASSFRGGDRGRRDDEAFF
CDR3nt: TGTGCCAGCAGTTTCAGGGGGGGGGACAGGGGGCGCAGGGATGATGAAGCTTTCTTT

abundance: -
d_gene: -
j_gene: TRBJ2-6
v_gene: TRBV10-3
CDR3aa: CAISAQGLGANVLTF
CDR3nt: TGTGCCATCAGCGCTCAGGGTTTGGGGGCCAACGTCCTGACTTTC

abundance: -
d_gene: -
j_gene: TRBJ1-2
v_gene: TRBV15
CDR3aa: CATSREAYGYTF
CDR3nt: TGTGCCACCAGCAGAGAGGCCTATGGCTACACCTTC

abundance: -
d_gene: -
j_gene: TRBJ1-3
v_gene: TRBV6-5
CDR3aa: CASSYDSYSGNTIYF
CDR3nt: TGTGCCAGCAGTTACGACAGCTACTCTGGAAACACCATATATTTT

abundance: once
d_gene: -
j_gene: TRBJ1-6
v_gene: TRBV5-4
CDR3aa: CASSPSRQNNSPLHF
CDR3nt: TGTGCCAGCAGCCCCTCGAGGCAGAATAATTCACCCCTCCACTTT

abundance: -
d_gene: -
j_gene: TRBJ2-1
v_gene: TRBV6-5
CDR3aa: CASSYGGYEQFF
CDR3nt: TGTGCCAGCAGTTACGGGGGCTATGAGCAGTTCTTC

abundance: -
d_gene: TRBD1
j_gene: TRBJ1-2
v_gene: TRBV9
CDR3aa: CASSFRQGDYGYTF
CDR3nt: TGTGCCAGCAGCTTCAGACAGGGCGACTATGGCTACACCTTC

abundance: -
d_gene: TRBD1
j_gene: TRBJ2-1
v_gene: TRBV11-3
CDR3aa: CASSLSRMGQGARNEQFF
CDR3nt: TGTGCCAGCAGCCTAAGCCGAATGGGACAGGGGGCGCGCAATGAGCAGTTCTTC

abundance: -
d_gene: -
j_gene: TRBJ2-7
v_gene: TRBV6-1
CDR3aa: CASRTRGAHEQYF
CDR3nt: TGTGCCAGCCGGACTCGGGGGGCCCACGAGCAGTACTTC

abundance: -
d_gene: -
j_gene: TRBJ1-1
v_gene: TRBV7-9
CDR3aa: CASSHENAEAFF
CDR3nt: TGTGCCAGCAGCCATGAGAACGCTGAAGCTTTCTTT

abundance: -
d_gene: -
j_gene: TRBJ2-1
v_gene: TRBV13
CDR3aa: CASVSGRAYNEQFF
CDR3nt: TGTGCCAGCGTGTCCGGGAGAGCTTACAATGAGCAGTTCTTC

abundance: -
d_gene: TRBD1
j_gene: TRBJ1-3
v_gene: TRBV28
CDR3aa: CASSPGQVAGNTIYF
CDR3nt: TGTGCCAGCAGCCCAGGACAGGTCGCTGGAAACACCATATATTTT

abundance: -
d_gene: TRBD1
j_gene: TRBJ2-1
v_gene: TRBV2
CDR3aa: CASRVDRGGHNEQFF
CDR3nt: TGTGCCAGCAGGGTCGACAGGGGAGGCCACAATGAGCAGTTCTTC

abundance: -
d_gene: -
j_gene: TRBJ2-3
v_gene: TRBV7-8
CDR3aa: CASSLRGMWTDTQYF
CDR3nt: TGTGCCAGCAGCTTGAGGGGGATGTGGACAGATACGCAGTATTTT

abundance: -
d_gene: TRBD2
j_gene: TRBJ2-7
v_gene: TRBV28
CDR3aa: CASSLGGGPLGGEQYF
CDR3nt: TGTGCCAGCAGTTTAGGCGGGGGGCCCTTGGGGGGGGAGCAGTACTTC

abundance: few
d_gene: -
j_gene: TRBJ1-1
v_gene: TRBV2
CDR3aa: CASRGAGSEAFF
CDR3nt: TGTGCCAGCCGAGGGGCGGGGAGTGAAGCTTTCTTT

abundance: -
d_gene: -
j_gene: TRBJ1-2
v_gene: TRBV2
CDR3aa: CASSDPTSLQGTSAGYTF
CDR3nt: TGTGCCAGCAGTGACCCTACTTCGTTACAGGGAACCTCGGCTGGCTACACCTTC

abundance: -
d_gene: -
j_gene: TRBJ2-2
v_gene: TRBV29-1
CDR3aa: CSAEGLTGELFF
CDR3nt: TGCAGCGCCGAGGGCCTCACCGGGGAGCTGTTCTTT

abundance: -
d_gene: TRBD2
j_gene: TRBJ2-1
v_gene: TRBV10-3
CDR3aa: CATLGTSGSGRSYNEQFF
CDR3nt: TGTGCCACCTTGGGGACTAGCGGGAGTGGAAGGTCCTACAATGAGCAGTTCTTC

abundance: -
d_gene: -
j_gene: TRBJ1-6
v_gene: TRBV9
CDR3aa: CASSVRDYNSPLHF
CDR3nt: TGTGCCAGCAGCGTCAGGGACTATAATTCACCCCTCCACTTT

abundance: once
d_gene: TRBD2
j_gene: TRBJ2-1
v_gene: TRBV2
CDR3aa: CASLLGGGEQFF
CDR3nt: TGTGCCAGCCTCCTCGGCGGGGGGGAGCAGTTCTTC

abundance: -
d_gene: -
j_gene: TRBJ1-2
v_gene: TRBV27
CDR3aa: CASSDPGRGYTF
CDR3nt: TGTGCCAGCAGTGACCCAGGGCGAGGCTACACCTTC

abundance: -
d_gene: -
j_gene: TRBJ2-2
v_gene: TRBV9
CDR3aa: CASSVGGSGELFF
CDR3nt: TGTGCCAGCAGCGTAGGAGGGTCCGGGGAGCTGTTTTTT

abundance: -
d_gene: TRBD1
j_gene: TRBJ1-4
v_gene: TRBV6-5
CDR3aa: CASSQDRGRGKLFF
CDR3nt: TGTGCCAGCAGCCAGGACAGGGGGCGTGGAAAACTGTTTTTT

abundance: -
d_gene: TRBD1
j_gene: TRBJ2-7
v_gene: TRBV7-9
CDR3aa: CASSEDRAREQYF
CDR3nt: TGTGCCAGCAGCGAAGACAGGGCGCGCGAGCAGTACTTC

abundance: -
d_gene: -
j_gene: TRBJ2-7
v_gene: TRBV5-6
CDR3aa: CASSSGLGYEQYF
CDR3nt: TGTGCCAGCAGCTCCGGGTTAGGCTACGAGCAGTACTTC

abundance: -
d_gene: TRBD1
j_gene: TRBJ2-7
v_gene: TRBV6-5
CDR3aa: CASRKPGTGHNEQYF
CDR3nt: TGTGCCAGCAGAAAACCCGGGACAGGGCACAACGAGCAGTACTTC

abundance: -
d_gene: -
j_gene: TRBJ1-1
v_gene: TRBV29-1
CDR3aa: CSVGPGEGTEAFF
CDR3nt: TGCAGCGTTGGCCCGGGGGAAGGGACTGAAGCTTTCTTT

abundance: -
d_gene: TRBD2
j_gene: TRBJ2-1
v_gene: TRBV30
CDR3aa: CAWSGALLAGGNEQFF
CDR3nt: TGTGCCTGGAGTGGGGCCCTACTAGCGGGAGGCAATGAGCAGTTCTTC